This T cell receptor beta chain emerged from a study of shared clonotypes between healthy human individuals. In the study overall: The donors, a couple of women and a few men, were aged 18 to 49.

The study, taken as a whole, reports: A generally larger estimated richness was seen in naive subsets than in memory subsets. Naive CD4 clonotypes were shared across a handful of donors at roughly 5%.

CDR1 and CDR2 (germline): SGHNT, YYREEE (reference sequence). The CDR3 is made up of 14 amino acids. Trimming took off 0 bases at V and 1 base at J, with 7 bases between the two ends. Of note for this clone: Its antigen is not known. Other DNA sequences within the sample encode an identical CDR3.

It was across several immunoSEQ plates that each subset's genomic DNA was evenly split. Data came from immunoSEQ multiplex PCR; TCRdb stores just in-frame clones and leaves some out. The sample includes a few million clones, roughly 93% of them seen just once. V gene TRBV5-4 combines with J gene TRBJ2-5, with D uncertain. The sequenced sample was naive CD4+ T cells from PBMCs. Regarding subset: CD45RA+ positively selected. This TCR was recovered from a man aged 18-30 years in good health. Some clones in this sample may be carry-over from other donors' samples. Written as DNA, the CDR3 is TGTGCCAGCAGCTTGGCCCTGGCCCAAGAGACCCAGTACTTC. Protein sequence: CASSLALAQETQYF.